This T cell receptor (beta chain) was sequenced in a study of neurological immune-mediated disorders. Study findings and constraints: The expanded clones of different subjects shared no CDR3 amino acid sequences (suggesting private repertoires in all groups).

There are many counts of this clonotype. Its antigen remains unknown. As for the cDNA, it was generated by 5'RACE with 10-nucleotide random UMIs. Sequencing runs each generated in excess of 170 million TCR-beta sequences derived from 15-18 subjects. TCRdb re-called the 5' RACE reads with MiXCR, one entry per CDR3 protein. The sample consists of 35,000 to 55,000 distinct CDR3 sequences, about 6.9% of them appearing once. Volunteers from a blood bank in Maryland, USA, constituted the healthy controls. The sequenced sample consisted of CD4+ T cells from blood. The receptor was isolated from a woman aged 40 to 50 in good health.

The CDR3 region is CASSPGRENTEAFF. The CDR3 DNA reads as TGCGCCAGCAGCCCGGGACGGGAGAACACTGAAGCTTTCTTT. The chain carries TRBV5-1 and TRBJ1-1; a possible D gene is TRBD1 (5 bases). The CDR3 has 14 amino acids. The germline gives CDR1 SGHRS, CDR2 YFSETQ. Trimming removed 4 bases at V and 1 base at J, with 11 bases between. The full variable domain, its missing parts supplied by reference TRBV5-1 and TRBJ1-1, is KAGVTQTPRYLIKTRGQQVTLSCSPISGHRSVSWYQQTPGQGLQFLFEYFSETQRNKGNFPGRFSGRQFSNSRSEMNVSTLELGDSALYLCASSPGRENTEAFFGQGTRLTVV.